The source of this TCR beta chain is a study of Graves' ophthalmopathy and Graves' hyperthyroidism. Germline CDR1 reads MNHEY; CDR2 reads SVGAGI. CDR3 length equals 16 residues. V gave up 7 bases and J gave up 2 bases; unmatched junction bases: 11. This clonotype was counted ten times or more. Its specificity is not known. TCR beta CDR3 regions were amplified from RNA transcripts. HTBI primers were employed in first-round RT-PCR, then a second-round multiplex PCR followed. From the multiplex PCR reads, TCRdb called clonotypes with MiXCR, one entry per CDR3 protein. The table lists approximately 210,000 distinct CDR3 sequences, just under 30% of them singletons. Findings and caveats of the study: Ophthalmopathy progression was predicted with 70.59% sensitivity and around 72% specificity. Blood was where most expanded thyroid clonotypes above 0.001 frequency also turned up.

The rearrangement joins TRBV6-5 to TRBJ2-5; 9 bases map to TRBD2. Sequencing input: peripheral blood. The receptor was derived from a man aged 45 to 65 with Graves' ophthalmopathy. The CDR3 coding sequence is TGTGCCAGCACACGCGGGGGGGGAGCGGTGCAAGAGACCCAGTACTTC. This translates into CASTRGGGAVQETQYF.